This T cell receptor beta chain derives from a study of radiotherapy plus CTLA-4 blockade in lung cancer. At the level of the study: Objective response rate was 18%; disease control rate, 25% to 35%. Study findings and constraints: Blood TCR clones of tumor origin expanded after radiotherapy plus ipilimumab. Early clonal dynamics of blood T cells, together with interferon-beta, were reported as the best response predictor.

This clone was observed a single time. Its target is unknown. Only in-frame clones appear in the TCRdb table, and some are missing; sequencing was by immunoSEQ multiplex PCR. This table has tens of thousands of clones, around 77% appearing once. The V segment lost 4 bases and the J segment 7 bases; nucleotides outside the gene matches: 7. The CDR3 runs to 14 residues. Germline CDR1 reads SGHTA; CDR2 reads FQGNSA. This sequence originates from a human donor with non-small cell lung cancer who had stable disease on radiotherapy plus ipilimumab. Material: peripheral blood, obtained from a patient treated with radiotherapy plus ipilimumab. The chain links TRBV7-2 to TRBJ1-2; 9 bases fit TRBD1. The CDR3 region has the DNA TGTGCCAGCAGCTACTCACAGGGGGCCGCTGGCTACACCTTC. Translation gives CASSYSQGAAGYTF. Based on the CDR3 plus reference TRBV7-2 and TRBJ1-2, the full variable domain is GAGVSQSPSNKVTEKGKDVELRCDPISGHTALYWYRQSLGQGLEFLIYFQGNSAPDKSGLPSDRFSAERTGGSVSTLTIQRTQQEDSAVYLCASSYSQGAAGYTFGSGTRLTVV.